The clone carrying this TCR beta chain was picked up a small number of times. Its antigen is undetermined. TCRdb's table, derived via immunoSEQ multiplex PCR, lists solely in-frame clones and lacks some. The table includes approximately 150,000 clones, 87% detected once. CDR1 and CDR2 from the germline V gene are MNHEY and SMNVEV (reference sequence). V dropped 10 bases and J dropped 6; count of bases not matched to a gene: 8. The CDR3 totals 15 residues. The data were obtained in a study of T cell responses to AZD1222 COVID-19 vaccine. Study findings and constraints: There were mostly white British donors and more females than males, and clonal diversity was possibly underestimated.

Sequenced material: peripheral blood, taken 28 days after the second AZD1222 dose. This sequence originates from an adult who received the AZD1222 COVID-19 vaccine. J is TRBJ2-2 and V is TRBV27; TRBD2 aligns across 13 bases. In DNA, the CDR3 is TGTGCCACCAGACTAGCGGGGGGTTTTGCCGGGGAGCTGTTTTTT. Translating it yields CATRLAGGFAGELFF.